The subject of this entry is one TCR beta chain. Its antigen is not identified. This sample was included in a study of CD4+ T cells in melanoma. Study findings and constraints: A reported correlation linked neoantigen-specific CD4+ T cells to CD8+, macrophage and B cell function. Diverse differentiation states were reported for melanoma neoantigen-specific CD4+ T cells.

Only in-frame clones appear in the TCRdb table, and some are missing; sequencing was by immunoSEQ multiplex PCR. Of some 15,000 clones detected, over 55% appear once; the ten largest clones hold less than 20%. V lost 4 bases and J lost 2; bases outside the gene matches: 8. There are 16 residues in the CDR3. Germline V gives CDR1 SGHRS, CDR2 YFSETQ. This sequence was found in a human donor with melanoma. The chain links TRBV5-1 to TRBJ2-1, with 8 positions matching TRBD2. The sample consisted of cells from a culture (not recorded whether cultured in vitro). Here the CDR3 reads CASSLRGGSAYNEQFF. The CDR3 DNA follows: TGCGCCAGCAGCCTACGGGGGGGGAGTGCCTACAATGAGCAGTTCTTC.